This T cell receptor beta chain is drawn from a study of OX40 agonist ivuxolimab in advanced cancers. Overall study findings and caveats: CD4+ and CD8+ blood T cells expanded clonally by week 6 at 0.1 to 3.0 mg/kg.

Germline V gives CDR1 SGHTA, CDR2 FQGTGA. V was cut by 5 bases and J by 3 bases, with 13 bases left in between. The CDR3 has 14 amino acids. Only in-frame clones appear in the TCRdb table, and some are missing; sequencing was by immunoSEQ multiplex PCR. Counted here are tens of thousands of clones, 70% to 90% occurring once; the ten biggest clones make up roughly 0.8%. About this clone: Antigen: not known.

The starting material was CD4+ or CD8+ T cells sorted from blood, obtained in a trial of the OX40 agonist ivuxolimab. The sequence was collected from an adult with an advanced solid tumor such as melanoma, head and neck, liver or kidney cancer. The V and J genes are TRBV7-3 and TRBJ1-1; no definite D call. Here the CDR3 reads CASSRNPMDTEAFF. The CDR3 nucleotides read TGTGCCAGCAGCCGTAACCCAATGGACACTGAAGCTTTCTTT.